Here is one T cell receptor (beta chain) with its context. Only in-frame clones appear in the TCRdb table, and some are missing; sequencing was by immunoSEQ multiplex PCR. The data contain tens of thousands of clones, over 75% of them singletons. The CDR3 spans 15 residues. The junction had 6 bases not matched to a gene; V was cut back by 2 bases and J by 4 bases. CDR1 and CDR2 (germline): MGHDK, SYGVNS. The record originates from a study of OX40 agonist ivuxolimab in advanced cancers. The TCR originated in an adult with an advanced solid tumor such as melanoma, head and neck, liver or kidney cancer. The source was CD4+ or CD8+ T cells sorted from blood, collected in a trial of the OX40 agonist ivuxolimab. The chain carries TRBV25-1 and TRBJ2-3, with 7 nucleotides matching TRBD2. The CDR3 nucleotides are TGTGCCAGCAGTGAAAGGAGCGGGGTATCAGATACGCAGTATTTT. Translation: CASSERSGVSDTQYF.